This is a list of T cell receptor beta chains from one sample in a study of control samples from healthy donors and cancer patients. The method was immunoSEQ multiplex PCR; TCRdb's version includes in-frame clones alone and lacks a portion of them. The table includes roughly 120,000 clones, 90% to 95% detected once. The sample was blood. These receptors were taken from a woman aged 18-29 years in good health. The conserved cysteine and the conserved F or W are not part of the CDR3 here.

j_call	v_call	cdr3_aa
TRBJ2-7	TRBV7-2	ASSSKGLFYEQY
TRBJ1-6	TRBV27	ASSFESYNSPLH
TRBJ2-2	TRBV27	ASSLSPTRKGSTGELF
TRBJ2-2	TRBV2	ASREGLGGASGELF
TRBJ2-3	TRBV7-3	ASSLAPTDTQY
TRBJ1-2	TRBV5-4	ASSLGGQLEGYT
TRBJ2-2	TRBV5-4	ASSSSGGGLTGELF
TRBJ2-1	TRBV2	ASSDGRKEQF
TRBJ1-1	TRBV20-1	SASRLAQAF
TRBJ2-7	TRBV7-2	ASSLAGHEQY
TRBJ2-1	TRBV27	ASSLLPGTNLGREQF
TRBJ2-6	TRBV11-2	ASSSSGLGQGGANVLT
TRBJ2-7	TRBV3-1/TRBV3-2	ASSVLSGDHFLGPYEQY
TRBJ1-2	TRBV11-1	ASSLRGYGYT
TRBJ1-2	TRBV2	ASSVSDSYGYT
TRBJ1-2	TRBV12-3/TRBV12-4	ASSLRFYGYT
TRBJ1-4	TRBV28	ASSFDGSTNEKLF
TRBJ2-3	TRBV24-1	ATSDAGRTSTDTQY
TRBJ2-5	TRBV15	ATSRDDTGEQETQY
TRBJ2-3	TRBV2	ASSRLARTDTQY
TRBJ1-5	TRBV7-2	ASSLALGQPQH
TRBJ1-2	TRBV28	ASIPRWAVLGGYT
TRBJ2-7	TRBV2	ASTGDYEQY
TRBJ2-3	TRBV28	ASSSGTSTDTQY
TRBJ1-1	TRBV27	ASSFDANTEAF
TRBJ2-1	TRBV27	ASRTSTGSSYNEQF
TRBJ2-7	TRBV27	ASSPASGGVDEQY
TRBJ2-3	TRBV7-2	ASSFSGGFSTDTQY
TRBJ2-3	TRBV24-1	ATSDPSGRASDTQY
TRBJ1-2	TRBV6-5	ASMGQGKQYGYT
TRBJ2-1	TRBV14	ASSQDGSGRAVEQF
TRBJ1-1	TRBV15	ATSRDRGGYMNTEAF
TRBJ1-2	TRBV30	AWSEMGRGGYT
TRBJ2-2	TRBV6-2/TRBV6-3	ASSYSGNTGELF
TRBJ2-7	TRBV10-1	ASSESGSYEQY
TRBJ2-6	TRBV7-9	ASSLLRVSGANVLT
TRBJ2-3	TRBV25-1	ASSDAQGGGTDTQY
TRBJ2-7	TRBV7-2	ASSRTGQKSSYEQY
TRBJ2-4	TRBV30	ACSGTGVLLAKNIQY
TRBJ2-2	TRBV18	ASSPERNTGELF
TRBJ2-1	TRBV29-1	SVYSGSGRAGEQF
TRBJ2-1	TRBV24-1	ATAGQWDEQF
TRBJ2-3	TRBV5-1	ASSFYLGTSTDTQY
TRBJ1-5	TRBV12-5	ASGPGLNSNQPQH
TRBJ1-1	TRBV6-2/TRBV6-3	ASSYSPGGEAF
TRBJ2-7	TRBV10-3	AISDRDRPSYEQY
TRBJ2-1	TRBV19	ASSIPASGRLGNEQF
TRBJ2-6	TRBV6-6	ASRYGGSGANVLT